The 8 T cell receptor beta chains below were found in one sample sequenced in a study of spatial heterogeneity in lung cancer. TCRdb used MiXCR to reprocess the 5' RACE reads, holding one entry per CDR3 protein. The sample carries around 92,000 distinct CDR3 sequences, 12% recorded once. The time point here: sample taken at primary tumor resection. The sequenced material consisted of unsorted whole RNA from tumor, nontumor lung or frozen PBMC. Material: PBMCs, obtained at surgery. These receptors originate from a male donor with early-stage non-small cell lung cancer.

V usage is TRBV20-1 and J usage is TRBJ2-1; D perhaps matches TRBD2 (11 bases). CDR1 and CDR2 (germline): DFQATT, SNEGSKA (reference sequence). CDR3 length equals 17 residues. V shed 7 bases and J shed 12 bases, with 34 bases lying between them. CDR3 sequence: CSVDRGAPGLADQMQFF. For the CDR3, the DNA is TGCAGTGTGGACAGGGGGGCCCCGGGACTAGCGGATCAAATGCAGTTCTTC.

This clonotype was detected ten times or more. The V gene is TRBV5-1, the J gene TRBJ1-1, with D uncertain. Germline values: CDR1 SGHRS, CDR2 YFSETQ. V was shortened by 0 bases and J by 1 base, with 4 bases between the two germline ends. The CDR3 runs 13 residues. The CDR3 sequence is CASSLAANTEAFF. In DNA form, the CDR3 reads TGCGCCAGCAGCTTGGCCGCGAACACTGAAGCTTTCTTT.

This clonotype turned up a few times. The chain combines TRBV28 with TRBJ2-2; D might be TRBD1 (5 bases). The germline gives CDR1 MDHEN, CDR2 SYDVKM. The CDR3 consists of 14 residues. Trimming took 6 bases from V and 5 from J, leaving 13 bases between them. CDR3 amino acids: CASSRQGWTGELFF. DNA of the CDR3: TGTGCCAGCAGCCGTCAGGGTTGGACCGGGGAGCTGTTTTTT.

The CDR3 protein is CASSLDRIPNEQFF. CDR3 nucleotides: TGCGCCAGCAGCTTGGACAGGATACCTAATGAGCAGTTCTTC. The chain links TRBV5-1 to TRBJ2-1; perhaps TRBD1 as D (5 bases). Trimming took 0 bases from V and 7 from J, leaving 11 bases between them. CDR3 length equals 14 residues. CDR1 is SGHRS and CDR2 is YFSETQ in the germline V gene.

This clonotype has a handful of counts. The chain has TRBV7-2 and TRBJ2-2; D uncertain. This CDR3 comprises 15 residues. The germline V and J ends were trimmed by 5 bases and 1 base, with 11 bases remaining between them. From germline, CDR1 is SGHTA and CDR2 FQGNSA. CDR3 protein: CASSPTPENTGELFF. The CDR3 DNA reads TGTGCCAGCAGCCCCACGCCAGAGAACACCGGGGAGCTGTTTTTT. Based on the CDR3 plus reference TRBV7-2 and TRBJ2-2, the full variable domain is GAGVSQSPSNKVTEKGKDVELRCDPISGHTALYWYRQSLGQGLEFLIYFQGNSAPDKSGLPSDRFSAERTGGSVSTLTIQRTQQEDSAVYLCASSPTPENTGELFFGEGSRLTVL.

The gene calls are TRBV29-1 and TRBJ2-7, with D maybe TRBD1 (6 bases). Deletions cut 4 bases from V and 1 base from J, with 11 bases between. Germline V gene data show CDR1 as SQVTM and CDR2 as ANQGSEA. The CDR3 length is 13 residues. Here the CDR3 reads CSVAQGQSYEQYF. CDR3 in DNA: TGCAGCGTTGCCCAGGGGCAATCCTACGAGCAGTACTTC.

The chain is built from TRBV6-2 or TRBV6-3 and TRBJ1-2, with TRBD1 matching 8 bases. V trimming: 4 bases; J trimming: 4 bases; junction bases outside the gene matches: 2. The CDR3 is 13 amino acids. Germline loops: CDR1 MNHEY, CDR2 SVGEGT. As DNA, the CDR3 is TGTGCCAGCAGTTTGGACAGGGCCTATGGCTACACCTTC. Protein product: CASSLDRAYGYTF.

The chain employs TRBV3-1 and TRBJ2-7, with a tentative D call TRBD2 (5 bases). This CDR3 comprises 15 residues. V lost 1 base and J 2 bases, leaving 12 bases between the germline ends. Germline loops: CDR1 LGHDT, CDR2 YNNKEL (reference sequence). As DNA, the CDR3 is TGTGCCAGCAGCCAAGTGGGGAGCGTGGCCTACGAGCAGTACTTC. Translated, it gives CASSQVGSVAYEQYF.